The 20 T cell receptor beta chains listed next were all sequenced from one sample in a study of beta chain features in type 1 diabetes. Every bit of the isolated RNA underwent reverse transcription, so sequencing read expressed TCRB transcripts. TCRdb's table, derived via immunoSEQ multiplex PCR, lists solely in-frame clones and lacks some. Of around 430,000 clones in the sample, approximately 30% were seen once. Sequenced input: naive CD4+ T cells from blood. The receptors here all came from a man aged 18 to 29 in good health.

This sequence joins TRBV29-1 and TRBJ1-5; 7 nucleotides line up with TRBD1. Trimming took 7 bases from V and 7 from J; bases not matched to a gene: 7. This CDR3 region has 12 residues. Germline lookup yields CDR1 SQVTM and CDR2 ANQGSEA. DNA of the CDR3: TGCAGCGGGCGAAACAGGGGCCAGCCCCAGCATTTT. Protein: CSGRNRGQPQHF.

This sequence joins TRBV7-2 and TRBJ2-3; the match to TRBD1 covers 10 bases. The V gene's germline CDR1 is SGHTA and CDR2 FQGNSA. The V segment lost 5 bases and the J segment 1 base; nucleotides outside the gene matches: 6. This CDR3 comprises 16 residues. CDR3 sequence: CASSTGTGAGTDTQYF. DNA for the CDR3: TGTGCCAGCAGCACCGGGACAGGGGCTGGCACAGATACGCAGTATTTT.

The V and J genes are TRBV10-3 and TRBJ2-7; 9 positions match TRBD1. CDR1 ENHRY and CDR2 SYGVKD come from the germline V gene. This CDR3 has 14 residues. Unmatched junction bases numbered 7, after V lost 6 bases and J lost 4 bases. For the CDR3, the DNA is TGTGCCATCAGATCGGACAGGGGCTCGTACGAGCAGTACTTC. Protein: CAIRSDRGSYEQYF.

The chain is built from TRBV5-1 and TRBJ2-3, with TRBD1 as a possible D gene (7 bases). This CDR3 has 15 amino acids. Germline values: CDR1 SGHRS, CDR2 YFSETQ. V was pared by 4 bases and J by 5 bases, with 17 bases between. CDR3 protein: CASSRGDSGKDTQYF. CDR3 DNA: TGCGCCAGCAGCCGCGGGGACAGTGGTAAAGATACGCAGTATTTT. Using reference TRBV5-1 and TRBJ2-3 for the parts outside the CDR3, the full variable domain is KAGVTQTPRYLIKTRGQQVTLSCSPISGHRSVSWYQQTPGQGLQFLFEYFSETQRNKGNFPGRFSGRQFSNSRSEMNVSTLELGDSALYLCASSRGDSGKDTQYFGPGTRLTVL.

This chain uses TRBV28 with TRBJ2-1; D possibly matches TRBD1 or TRBD2 (5 bases each). The V gene's germline CDR1 is MDHEN and CDR2 SYDVKM. The CDR3 runs to 15 residues. V lost 6 bases and J 1 base, leaving 13 bases between the germline ends. The CDR3 DNA is TGTGCCAGCAGCGGGACGGGGAAATCCTACAATGAGCAGTTCTTC. It encodes CASSGTGKSYNEQFF.

This chain links TRBV30 with TRBJ1-2; the D is unclear. The CDR3 loop spans 12 amino acids. CDR1 and CDR2 from the germline V gene are GTSNPN and SVGIG (reference sequence). V was shortened by 3 bases and J by 4 bases, with 9 bases between the two germline ends. The CDR3: CAWRQDSYGYTF. In DNA, the CDR3 is TGTGCCTGGAGGCAGGATAGCTATGGCTACACCTTC. Full variable domain (outside the CDR3, taken from reference TRBV30 and TRBJ1-2): SQTIHQWPATLVQPVGSPLSLECTVEGTSNPNLYWYRQAAGRGLQLLFYSVGIGQISSEVPQNLSASRPQDRQFILSSKKLLLSDSGFYLCAWRQDSYGYTFGSGTRLTVV.

This sequence joins TRBV30 and TRBJ1-2; D uncertain. This CDR3 has 10 residues. V lost 2 bases and J lost 3, with 1 base in between. Germline V CDR1 and CDR2: GTSNPN, SVGIG (reference sequence). CDR3 sequence: CAWSHYGYTF. CDR3 nucleotide sequence: TGTGCCTGGAGTCACTATGGCTACACCTTC.

The rearrangement joins TRBV10-3 to TRBJ2-1; 7 bases fit TRBD1. CDR1 and CDR2 (germline): ENHRY, SYGVKD. The ends lost 6 bases at V and 8 bases at J; junction bases unmatched: 7. This CDR3 has 13 amino acids. This chain's CDR3 is CAISLDRADEQFF. For the CDR3, the DNA is TGTGCCATCAGCCTTGACAGGGCAGATGAGCAGTTCTTC.

This clone was seen only a few times. The chain has TRBV4-1 and TRBJ2-7, with 10 nucleotides matching TRBD2. CDR1 and CDR2 from the germline V gene are MGHRA and YSYEKL. Trimming removed 1 base from V and 4 bases from J; junction bases left unmatched: 13. This CDR3 is 18 amino acids long. CDR3 in DNA: TGCGCCAGCAGCCAAGGGCAGGCTAGCGGGAGTCATGCGTACGAGCAGTACTTC. Amino acids: CASSQGQASGSHAYEQYF.

The V gene is TRBV7-2, the J gene TRBJ2-7; perhaps TRBD2 as D (5 bases). CDR3 length: 14 amino acids. CDR1 and CDR2 (germline): SGHTA, FQGNSA. V lost 5 bases, J lost 4 bases, and 15 bases lay in between. CDR3 DNA sequence: TGTGCCAGCAGCCCGCAGAGCGGCAGGTACGAGCAGTACTTC. Translation: CASSPQSGRYEQYF.

Regarding this clone: Other DNA sequences within the sample encode an identical CDR3. The chain employs TRBV10-3 and TRBJ2-1; D gene unclear. There are 12 residues in the CDR3. Germline V gene sequence: CDR1 ENHRY, CDR2 SYGVKD. V lost 2 bases to trimming and J lost 4 bases, with 3 bases between them. As DNA, the CDR3 is TGTGCCATCAGTGAGATTTACAATGAGCAGTTCTTC. Amino acid sequence: CAISEIYNEQFF.

The chain is built from TRBV28 and TRBJ2-1; 8 positions agree with TRBD2. Germline values: CDR1 MDHEN, CDR2 SYDVKM. The CDR3 spans 14 residues. V trimming: 5 bases; J trimming: 6 bases; junction bases outside the gene matches: 6. The CDR3 spells CASSRSGSPNEQFF. DNA of the CDR3: TGTGCCAGCAGTCGAAGCGGGAGCCCCAATGAGCAGTTCTTC. Drawing the rest from reference TRBV28 and TRBJ2-1, the complete variable domain is DVKVTQSSRYLVKRTGEKVFLECVQDMDHENMFWYRQDPGLGLRLIYFSYDVKMKEKGDIPEGYSVSREKKERFSLILESASTNQTSMYLCASSRSGSPNEQFFGPGTRLTVL.

This sequence joins TRBV29-1 and TRBJ2-7; TRBD1 matches at 7 bases. Germline assignment: CDR1 SQVTM and CDR2 ANQGSEA. CDR3 length: 12 amino acids. Unmatched junction bases numbered 5, after V lost 7 bases and J lost 2 bases. The CDR3 nucleotides read TGCAGCGGCTGGGACAGCCCCTACGAGCAGTACTTC. It specifies CSGWDSPYEQYF.

This clone was seen more than once but under ten times. This rearrangement joins TRBV4-1 to TRBJ2-7, with 7 positions matching TRBD2. The V gene end was trimmed by 8 bases and the J gene end by 7 bases; junction bases not matched to a gene: 17. The CDR3 runs 15 residues. CDR1 is MGHRA and CDR2 is YSYEKL in the germline V gene. As DNA, the CDR3 is TGCGCCAGCCTCCCGACTGGGGAGGGGTCTAAGGAGCAGTACTTC. Protein product: CASLPTGEGSKEQYF.

CDR3 bases: TGTGCCTGGAGTGTCCGGACAACCTACTCCTACAATGAGCAGTTCTTC. Protein product: CAWSVRTTYSYNEQFF. V usage is TRBV30 and J usage is TRBJ2-1, with a weak D call TRBD1 (5 bases). This CDR3 is 16 amino acids long. The germline V and J ends were trimmed by 0 bases and 0 bases, with 12 bases remaining between them. Germline loops: CDR1 GTSNPN, CDR2 SVGIG (reference sequence). The whole variable domain, remainder taken from reference TRBV30 and TRBJ2-1, is SQTIHQWPATLVQPVGSPLSLECTVEGTSNPNLYWYRQAAGRGLQLLFYSVGIGQISSEVPQNLSASRPQDRQFILSSKKLLLSDSGFYLCAWSVRTTYSYNEQFFGPGTRLTVL.

This clone was counted between two and nine times. The rearrangement links TRBV28 to TRBJ2-7; 8 bases fit TRBD1. Germline CDR1 reads MDHEN; CDR2 reads SYDVKM. CDR3 size: 14 residues. J gave up 3 bases and V 4 bases, and 5 bases lay outside the gene matches. Here the CDR3 DNA reads TGTGCCAGCAGTTCGACCGGACAGGGCTACGAGCAGTACTTC. It is translated as CASSSTGQGYEQYF.

The CDR3 is CASSYRDSPNYGYTF. CDR3 DNA: TGTGCCAGCAGTTATCGGGACAGTCCTAACTATGGCTACACCTTC. The gene calls are TRBV6-5 and TRBJ1-2; 7 positions agree with TRBD1. The CDR3 runs to 15 residues. Germline CDR1 and CDR2: MNHEY and SVGAGI. With V trimmed by 3 bases and J by 0 bases, 4 bases remained unmatched.

This clone was counted a few times. The same CDR3 arises from other DNA sequences in this sample as well. This CDR3 reads CASSLAGAGANVLTF. DNA of the CDR3: TGTGCCAGCAGCTTGGCAGGGGCTGGGGCCAACGTCCTGACTTTC. The chain uses TRBV7-9 and TRBJ2-6; the D gene is possibly TRBD1 (6 bases). The V gene's germline CDR1 is SEHNR and CDR2 FQNEAQ (reference sequence). V gave up 3 bases and J gave up 2 bases, with 8 bases separating them. The length of the CDR3 is 15 residues.

CDR3 protein: CASTLGTSYNEQFF. The DNA of the CDR3 is TGTGCCAGCACCCTTGGTACCTCCTACAATGAGCAGTTCTTC. This chain joins TRBV28 and TRBJ2-1; no clear D. The CDR3 totals 14 residues. CDR1 and CDR2 from the germline V gene are MDHEN and SYDVKM. The ends were cut back, 7 bases at V and 0 bases at J, with 10 bases in the middle. The variable domain in full, completed from reference TRBV28 and TRBJ2-1, reads DVKVTQSSRYLVKRTGEKVFLECVQDMDHENMFWYRQDPGLGLRLIYFSYDVKMKEKGDIPEGYSVSREKKERFSLILESASTNQTSMYLCASTLGTSYNEQFFGPGTRLTVL.

This clone is a singleton in its sample. The rearrangement uses TRBV19 and TRBJ2-5, with a weak D call TRBD1 (5 bases). The V end was cut by 3 bases, the J end by 1 base, with 9 bases between. The CDR3 sequence is 14 residues long. Germline V lookup: CDR1 LNHDA, CDR2 SQIVND (reference sequence). CDR3 nucleotide sequence: TGTGCCAGTAGTATCGACACAGGCCAAGAGACCCAGTACTTC. Encoded protein: CASSIDTGQETQYF.